A single sample is the source of the 23 T cell receptor beta chains below, sequenced in a study of T cell responses to AZD1222 COVID-19 vaccine. Clones were read by immunoSEQ multiplex PCR, and TCRdb kept only the in-frame ones, dropping some. The sample contains under 70,000 clones, 84% of which appear only once. This specimen was peripheral blood, taken on day 0 of AZD1222 vaccination. The receptors here all came from an adult in good health.

This sequence joins TRBV6-5 and TRBJ1-1; maybe TRBD1 (6 bases). Per germline, CDR1 MNHEY and CDR2 SVGAGI. Trimming stripped 9 bases from V and 1 base from J, with 18 bases between. This CDR3 comprises 15 residues. The CDR3 here is CASLRGGSKNTEAFF. The CDR3 region has the DNA TGTGCCAGTCTCAGGGGAGGGAGTAAGAACACTGAAGCTTTCTTT.

The chain uses TRBV7-8 and TRBJ1-6; D is possibly TRBD1 (6 bases). The CDR3 length is 13 residues. Germline V gene sequence: CDR1 SGHVS, CDR2 FQNEAQ. V shed 7 bases and J shed 9 bases, with 13 bases lying between them. The CDR3 DNA sequence: TGTGCCAGCACCCTACAGGGAGTTTCACCCCTCCACTTT. Protein product: CASTLQGVSPLHF.

The chain recombines TRBV7-9 with TRBJ2-2; a weak D match, TRBD1 (6 bases). The CDR3 contains 15 residues. Germline loops: CDR1 SEHNR, CDR2 FQNEAQ (reference sequence). V was clipped by 4 bases and J by 4 bases, with 13 bases between them. As DNA, the CDR3 is TGTGCCAGCAGCTCCCCAACAGGGATCACCGGGGAGCTGTTTTTT. It is translated as CASSSPTGITGELFF.

This chain links TRBV19 with TRBJ1-3; tentatively, D is TRBD1 (6 bases). The CDR3 consists of 15 residues. Trimming stripped 3 bases from V and 0 bases from J, with 9 bases between. In germline, CDR1 is LNHDA, CDR2 SQIVND (reference sequence). The CDR3 region has the DNA TGTGCCAGTAGTATGCAGGGGTACTCTGGAAACACCATATATTTT. Protein sequence: CASSMQGYSGNTIYF.

V usage is TRBV7-8 and J usage is TRBJ1-2, with D unresolved. Trimming took off 1 base at V and 5 bases at J, with 17 bases between the two ends. CDR1 is SGHVS, CDR2 FQNEAQ, per germline. This CDR3 comprises 16 residues. CDR3 in DNA: TGTGCCAGCAGCTTAGGTGGGCGGCAGGAGGGATATGGCTACACCTTC. It specifies CASSLGGRQEGYGYTF.

The chain couples TRBV20-1 to TRBJ2-1; D is undetermined. Germline V gene sequence: CDR1 DFQATT, CDR2 SNEGSKA (reference sequence). This CDR3 is 14 amino acids long. V was shortened by 3 bases and J by 6 bases, with 15 bases between the two germline ends. The CDR3 here is CSASRARPPNEQFF. The CDR3 nucleotides read TGCAGTGCTAGTAGGGCGCGGCCCCCCAATGAGCAGTTCTTC.

J is TRBJ2-3 and V is TRBV6-4; 10 bases fit TRBD1. The CDR3 is 14 residues long. CDR1 is MRHNA, CDR2 SNTAGT, per germline. The ends lost 3 bases at V and 7 bases at J; junction bases unmatched: 4. The CDR3 is CASSEGQGVYTQYF. The DNA of the CDR3 is TGTGCCAGCAGTGAAGGACAGGGGGTATATACGCAGTATTTT.

The rearrangement links TRBV7-2 to TRBJ1-1; 7 positions match TRBD1. V was clipped by 0 bases and J by 4 bases; unmatched bases: 5. This CDR3 contains 15 residues. Germline V lookup: CDR1 SGHTA, CDR2 FQGNSA. CDR3 in amino acids: CASSLAAGGGTEAFF. The CDR3 bases are TGTGCCAGCAGCTTAGCGGCAGGGGGAGGCACTGAAGCTTTCTTT. The full variable domain, in which reference TRBV7-2 and TRBJ1-1 provide the parts outside the CDR3, is GAGVSQSPSNKVTEKGKDVELRCDPISGHTALYWYRQSLGQGLEFLIYFQGNSAPDKSGLPSDRFSAERTGGSVSTLTIQRTQQEDSAVYLCASSLAAGGGTEAFFGQGTRLTVV.

V gene TRBV18 combines with J gene TRBJ1-1; weak D call: TRBD1 (5 bases). The germline V gene has CDR1 KGHSH and CDR2 LQKENI. Trimming pared 3 bases from V and 3 bases from J, leaving 23 bases between. The CDR3 has 18 amino acids. CDR3 loop: CASSPRSGGSGGHTEAFF. The CDR3 DNA follows: TGTGCCAGCTCACCCAGGTCGGGGGGGTCAGGCGGGCACACTGAAGCTTTCTTT.

This chain links TRBV6-4 with TRBJ2-1, with no clear D. Germline loops: CDR1 MRHNA, CDR2 SNTAGT. The CDR3 has 13 amino acids. Trimming shortened V by 1 base and J by 5 bases, and 6 bases separated the two germline ends. The CDR3 region has the DNA TGTGCCAGCAGTGACTTTCCAGACAATGAGCAGTTCTTC. This sequence encodes CASSDFPDNEQFF.

The chain combines TRBV5-5 with TRBJ1-2; D gene uncertain. This CDR3 has 17 residues. V lost 4 bases, J lost 0 bases, and 19 bases lay in between. From germline, CDR1 is SGHKS and CDR2 YYEKEE (reference sequence). The CDR3 region is CASSPTDIPKSNYGYTF. The DNA of the CDR3 is TGTGCCAGCAGCCCTACCGACATTCCTAAATCTAACTATGGCTACACCTTC.

V gene TRBV4-3 combines with J gene TRBJ1-5, with D perhaps TRBD1 (6 bases). The CDR3 is 15 residues long. V lost 0 bases and J 7 bases, leaving 13 bases between the germline ends. Germline CDR1 reads LGHNA; CDR2 reads YSLEER. CDR3 bases: TGCGCCAGCAGCCAAGACAGGGGAGTAGTGCAGCCCCAGCATTTT. Amino acids: CASSQDRGVVQPQHF.

The J gene is TRBJ1-2, the V gene TRBV10-3; 10 bases align to TRBD1. The trim removed 5 bases at V and 4 bases at J, leaving 7 bases unmatched. This CDR3 spans 15 amino acids. Germline CDR1 reads ENHRY; CDR2 reads SYGVKD. The CDR3 DNA sequence: TGTGCCATCAGTACCGGGACAGGGGAGGTCTATGGCTACACCTTC. Translated, it gives CAISTGTGEVYGYTF.

The chain couples TRBV28 to TRBJ1-2, with no clear D. Trimming removed 4 bases from V and 5 bases from J, with 8 bases in between. This CDR3 comprises 12 residues. The germline CDR1 and CDR2 sequences are MDHEN and SYDVKM. DNA for the CDR3: TGTGCCAGCAGTTCCACTCTTTATGGCTACACCTTC. It specifies CASSSTLYGYTF.

This chain joins TRBV2 and TRBJ1-1; D gene uncertain. V was shortened by 7 bases and J by 3 bases, with 12 bases between the two germline ends. Germline V lookup: CDR1 SNHLY, CDR2 FYNNEI. The CDR3 sequence is 13 residues long. The chain's CDR3 is CASIRGSYTEAFF. Here the CDR3 DNA reads TGTGCCAGCATCCGCGGTAGTTACACTGAAGCTTTCTTT.

V usage is TRBV19 and J usage is TRBJ2-1; D is perhaps TRBD2 (6 bases). The CDR3 extends over 13 amino acids. Germline V CDR1 and CDR2: LNHDA, SQIVND (reference sequence). Between the trimmed V and J ends, which lost 5 bases and 5 bases, there was a span of 10 bases. CDR3 nucleotides: TGTGCCAGTAGTTGGGACTGGAACAATGAGCAGTTCTTC. It encodes CASSWDWNNEQFF.

V is TRBV11-3 and J is TRBJ2-1, with D perhaps matching TRBD2 (6 bases). Between the trimmed V and J ends, which lost 4 bases and 9 bases, there was a span of 13 bases. CDR3 length equals 13 residues. Per the germline V gene, CDR1 is SGHNT and CDR2 is YENEEA. The CDR3 loop is CASSSSGYSEQFF. The CDR3 DNA is TGTGCCAGCAGCTCAAGCGGGTATAGTGAGCAGTTCTTC.

The chain recombines TRBV9 with TRBJ1-1; no reliable D call. The CDR3 is made up of 14 amino acids. V gave up 0 bases and J gave up 3 bases, with 9 bases separating them. Germline V lookup: CDR1 SGDLS, CDR2 YYNGEE. In DNA form, the CDR3 reads TGTGCCAGCAGCGTAGCCCGACGGGACACTGAAGCTTTCTTT. Amino acid sequence: CASSVARRDTEAFF.

The chain couples TRBV6-2 or TRBV6-3 to TRBJ2-2, with 9 bases aligning to TRBD1. Trimming cost V 6 bases and J 0 bases; bases outside gene matches: 2. Germline CDR1 is MNHEY and CDR2 is SVGEGT. The CDR3 is 15 residues long. The CDR3 sequence is CASSRDRANTGELFF. Written as DNA, the CDR3 is TGTGCCAGCAGCAGGGACAGGGCGAACACCGGGGAGCTGTTTTTT.

The chain uses TRBV7-3 and TRBJ1-6; D uncertain. Germline values: CDR1 SGHTA, CDR2 FQGTGA. The CDR3 contains 14 residues. V lost 2 bases, J lost 4 bases, and 6 bases lay in between. The CDR3 nucleotides read TGTGCCAGCAGCTTACAGTCGTATAATTCACCCCTCCACTTT. It yields the protein CASSLQSYNSPLHF.

V is TRBV7-2 and J is TRBJ2-1; 10 bases line up with TRBD2. The trim removed 2 bases at V and 5 bases at J, leaving 12 bases unmatched. The CDR3 sequence is 18 residues long. CDR1 SGHTA and CDR2 FQGNSA come from the germline V gene. CDR3 sequence reads: CASSLRGLASPRDNEQFF. The DNA for the CDR3 is TGTGCCAGCAGCTTAAGGGGACTAGCGAGCCCTCGGGACAATGAGCAGTTCTTC.

This clone was picked up one time. This chain joins TRBV12-3 or TRBV12-4 and TRBJ2-1; 8 bases are shared with TRBD2. The CDR3 is 13 amino acids. V trimming: 1 base; J trimming: 11 bases; junction bases outside the gene matches: 4. The CDR3 sequence: CASSLGVAGQQFF. In nucleotides, the CDR3 is TGTGCCAGCAGTTTAGGAGTAGCGGGGCAGCAGTTCTTC.

The chain recombines TRBV12-3 or TRBV12-4 with TRBJ1-6; D gene ambiguous. The CDR3 covers 13 residues. V was shortened by 6 bases and J by 9 bases, with 12 bases between the two germline ends. The CDR3 reads CASRMNDPSPLHF. Here the CDR3 DNA reads TGTGCCAGCAGGATGAATGATCCTTCACCCCTCCACTTT.